This T cell receptor beta chain was recovered during a study of cytomegalovirus exposure and HLA in healthy donors. Points from the study as a whole: Confirmation in vitro established that a few CMV-associated chains were specific for CMV antigens. Among TCR beta chains, those listed as cytomegalovirus-associated numbered some 160. By a later analysis, the bulk of CMV-associated TCR beta chains appeared HLA-restricted.

The CDR3 is 15 residues long. V dropped 2 bases and J dropped 5 bases, with 12 bases sitting between them. Germline values: CDR1 LNHDA, CDR2 SQIVND (reference sequence). Notes on this clone: As yet, its antigen is unknown.

With 60 Vbeta and 13 Jbeta primers, the PCR was carried out. TCRdb keeps only in-frame clones here, not all; method: immunoSEQ multiplex PCR. Among about 200,000 clones, around 75% were seen once, and the ten largest hold 1.6%. Sequencing was carried out using PBMCs. The gene calls are TRBV19 and TRBJ2-2; D might be TRBD2 (6 bases). The origin of this receptor is a woman between 45 and 65 years old in good health and CMV-seronegative. The DNA of the CDR3 is TGTGCCAGTAGTATAAGGGGAGGAGGAACCGGGGAGCTGTTTTTT. Amino acids: CASSIRGGGTGELFF. Full variable domain (outside the CDR3, taken from reference TRBV19 and TRBJ2-2): DGGITQSPKYLFRKEGQNVTLSCEQNLNHDAMYWYRQDPGQGLRLIYYSQIVNDFQKGDIAEGYSVSREKKESFPLTVTSAQKNPTAFYLCASSIRGGGTGELFFGEGSRLTVL.